This record looks at one T cell receptor (beta chain) sequence and its context. This sample was taken from a study of blood T cell repertoires in COVID-19. Looking at the study overall: Samples of COVID-19 (acute and convalescent) were obtained from the United States, Italy and Spain. T cells, B-cell-depleted T cells, or PBMCs provided the cDNA or gDNA that served as material.

Seattle researchers signed up patients amid active infection and tracked them longitudinally. The authors' processing: The authors estimated nucleated cell counts from reference gene primer amplification. The table came from immunoSEQ multiplex PCR; TCRdb's copy has only in-frame clones and leaves some out. V, J and clone size are those of that table, while D and trimming were read from the DNA. Of approximately 200,000 clones listed, 85% to 95% were seen once; the top ten hold roughly 0.76%. CDR1 MNHEY and CDR2 SVGAGI come from the germline V gene. This CDR3 contains 14 residues. Trimming pared 2 bases from V and 5 bases from J, leaving 12 bases between.

This clonotype was obtained from a man younger than 45 with COVID-19, enrolled during active disease. The chain uses TRBV6-5 and TRBJ2-5; D might be TRBD2 (5 bases). The material sequenced was peripheral blood. The CDR3 is CASSYAGSRETQYF. The CDR3 DNA sequence: TGTGCCAGCAGTTACGCGGGCAGCAGGGAGACCCAGTACTTC.